This record covers a single T cell receptor beta chain. Its antigen is not identified. This sample was taken from a study of OX40 agonist ivuxolimab in advanced cancers. Overall study: The patients' treatment was ivuxolimab, an agonistic anti-OX40 (CD134) antibody.

The cohort excluded patients with autoimmune disease history or systemic immunosuppression. The study, taken as a whole, reports: In CD8+ T cells, expanded clones were on average more numerous than in CD4+. The study observed clonal expansion of CD4+ and CD8+ blood T cells by week 6 at 0.1 to 3.0 mg/kg.

This table comes from immunoSEQ multiplex PCR, and its TCRdb copy is limited to in-frame clones, with some not included. Of roughly 79,000 clones detected, around 92% appear once; the ten largest clones hold around 0.53%. V was shortened by 2 bases and J by 4 bases, with 6 bases between the two germline ends. This CDR3 comprises 13 residues. From germline, CDR1 is MNHNY and CDR2 SVGAGI (reference sequence). J is TRBJ1-5 and V is TRBV6-6, with unresolved D. The sequencing used CD4+ or CD8+ T cells sorted from blood, collected in a trial of the OX40 agonist ivuxolimab. The clonotype originates from an adult with an advanced solid tumor such as melanoma, head and neck, liver or kidney cancer. The CDR3 sequence: CASSYGVNQPQHF. Written as DNA, the CDR3 is TGTGCCAGCAGTTACGGTGTGAATCAGCCCCAGCATTTT.